This record covers a single T cell receptor (beta chain). In the authors' workflow: How many nucleated cells were present was estimated from reference gene primer amplification. Clones were read by immunoSEQ multiplex PCR, and TCRdb kept only the in-frame ones, dropping some. That table supplies the V and J calls and clone size; D and trimming were determined from the DNA. This sample carries fewer than 250,000 clones, approximately 82% of them seen once, and the ten largest clones take less than 3.5%. V was cut by 1 base and J by 3 bases, with 10 bases left in between. CDR3 length: 14 residues. The germline V gene has CDR1 LGHNA and CDR2 YSLEER. The entry originates in a study of blood T cell repertoires in COVID-19. Whole-study context: Donors in the United States, Italy and Spain gave samples during acute or convalescent COVID-19. T cells, B-cell-depleted T cells, or PBMCs provided the cDNA or gDNA that served as material.

Sequences were obtained from peripheral blood. The V gene is TRBV4-3, the J gene TRBJ2-7; D perhaps matches TRBD2 (5 bases). This receptor was obtained from a man aged 45-65 years with active or convalescent COVID-19. The DNA of the CDR3 is TGCGCCAGCAGCCAAGGGCGGGCCAGCTACGAGCAGTACTTC. The encoded protein is CASSQGRASYEQYF.